Presented here are 14 T cell receptor beta chains from one specimen sequenced in a study of blood T cell repertoires in COVID-19. TCRdb's table, derived via immunoSEQ multiplex PCR, lists solely in-frame clones and lacks some. The top ten clones hold under 12% of a sample with fewer than 250,000 clones, about 85% of them seen once. Sequenced: peripheral blood. The receptors were gathered from a woman older than 75 with COVID-19, enrolled during active disease.

The rearrangement uses TRBV6-2 or TRBV6-3 and TRBJ1-1; TRBD1 aligns across 7 bases. Germline V CDR1 and CDR2: MNHEY, SVGEGT. The CDR3 totals 19 residues. V shed 0 bases and J 0 bases; nucleotides not matched to a gene: 13. CDR3 loop: CASSYSLDRVVALNTEAFF. CDR3 DNA sequence: TGTGCCAGCAGTTACTCCCTAGACAGGGTCGTAGCCTTGAACACTGAAGCTTTCTTT.

J is TRBJ2-7 and V is TRBV6-2 or TRBV6-3; TRBD1 is a possible D gene (6 bases). This CDR3 spans 13 amino acids. The V gene's germline CDR1 is MNHEY and CDR2 SVGEGT. Trimming cost V 5 bases and J 5 bases, with 13 bases left between them. CDR3 region: CASSLSGTNEQYF. CDR3 nucleotides: TGTGCCAGCAGTCTATCTGGGACAAACGAGCAGTACTTC.

The gene calls are TRBV19 and TRBJ2-3; 10 bases agree with TRBD1. The CDR3 consists of 16 residues. Per the germline V gene, CDR1 is LNHDA and CDR2 is SQIVND (reference sequence). Trimming removed 5 bases from V and 3 bases from J; junction bases left unmatched: 8. This chain's CDR3 is CASSGTGEMGTDTQYF. CDR3 nucleotide sequence: TGTGCCAGTAGTGGGACAGGGGAGATGGGGACAGATACGCAGTATTTT.

This clone has a handful of counts. The CDR3 DNA follows: TGTGCCACCAAGCTGCCCGGACATTTCTACGAGCAGTACGTC. Its translation: CATKLPGHFYEQYV. V usage is TRBV21-1 and J usage is TRBJ2-7; TRBD1, the D gene given by the table, was not confirmed from the DNA. TRBV21-1 is an annotated pseudogene. This CDR3 is 14 amino acids long.

This chain connects TRBV28 to TRBJ1-5; 9 bases agree with TRBD1. CDR1 and CDR2 from the germline V gene are MDHEN and SYDVKM. The CDR3 has 15 residues. J was trimmed by 3 bases and V by 6 bases; bases with no gene match: 6. The CDR3 DNA reads TGTGCCAGCAGCCTCGGGACAGGGTTCAATCAGCCCCAGCATTTT. Its protein product is CASSLGTGFNQPQHF.

This rearrangement joins TRBV20-1 to TRBJ1-1, with D perhaps matching TRBD1 (6 bases). CDR1 is DFQATT and CDR2 is SNEGSKA in the germline V gene (reference sequence). V was shortened by 3 bases and J by 2 bases, with 13 bases between the two germline ends. The length of the CDR3 is 14 residues. As DNA, the CDR3 is TGCAGTGCTAGTAAGGGGGGGACCAACACTGAAGCTTTCTTT. Amino acid sequence: CSASKGGTNTEAFF.

This clone occurred a few times. This chain connects TRBV11-3 to TRBJ1-1; D not certain. The V gene's germline CDR1 is SGHNT and CDR2 YENEEA. This CDR3 has 13 residues. V lost 1 base, J lost 8 bases, and 11 bases lay in between. CDR3 DNA: TGTGCCAGCAGCTTAGTAAGCGGGGAGGAAGCTTTCTTT. It specifies CASSLVSGEEAFF.

The chain links TRBV9 to TRBJ1-6; the match to TRBD1 covers 7 bases. CDR1 is SGDLS and CDR2 is YYNGEE in the germline V gene. V was pared by 0 bases and J by 11 bases, with 14 bases of the junction left unmatched. The CDR3 length is 17 residues. CDR3 DNA: TGTGCCAGCAGCGTAGATCCAGGGGGTCAGGGTCGAACACCCCTCCACTTT. Protein product: CASSVDPGGQGRTPLHF.

The rearrangement uses TRBV4-1 and TRBJ1-6; a weak D match, TRBD1 (6 bases). Trimming pared 0 bases from V and 0 bases from J, leaving 9 bases between. This CDR3 comprises 17 residues. Germline CDR1 reads MGHRA; CDR2 reads YSYEKL. The CDR3 here is CASSQDTGSSYNSPLHF. The CDR3 region has the DNA TGCGCCAGCAGCCAAGATACAGGGAGCTCCTATAATTCACCCCTCCACTTT.

This chain connects TRBV3-1 (or the pseudogene TRBV3-2) to TRBJ1-6; D is ambiguous. The CDR3 has 16 amino acids. V was cut by 1 base and J by 5 bases, with 12 bases left in between. The germline CDR1 and CDR2 sequences are LGHDT and YNNKEL (reference sequence). CDR3 DNA sequence: TGTGCCAGCAGCCAAGGAGGCGACTTACATAATTCACCCCTCCACTTT. Translation: CASSQGGDLHNSPLHF.

V and J are TRBV20-1 and TRBJ2-7, with a tentative D call TRBD1 (5 bases). Germline CDR1 and CDR2: DFQATT and SNEGSKA (reference sequence). The V end lost 3 bases, the J end lost 3 bases, and 12 bases lay between the germline ends. The CDR3 covers 13 residues. In DNA form, the CDR3 reads TGCAGTGCTAGTTTTGTGCAGGGCTACGAGCAGTACTTC. It is translated as CSASFVQGYEQYF.

The chain joins TRBV9 to TRBJ2-3; 10 bases line up with TRBD2. Losses at the gene ends were 2 bases for V and 2 bases for J; bases not matched to a gene: 8. The germline CDR1 and CDR2 sequences are SGDLS and YYNGEE. The CDR3 extends over 17 amino acids. The CDR3 spells CASSVRASGSYTDTQYF. CDR3 sequence (DNA): TGTGCCAGCAGCGTGAGGGCTAGCGGGAGTTACACAGATACGCAGTATTTT. Full variable domain (missing parts from reference TRBV9 and TRBJ2-3): DSGVTQTPKHLITATGQRVTLRCSPRSGDLSVYWYQQSLDQGLQFLIQYYNGEERAKGNILERFSAQQFPDLHSELNLSSLELGDSALYFCASSVRASGSYTDTQYFGPGTRLTVL.

The chain uses TRBV3-1 (or the pseudogene TRBV3-2) and TRBJ2-3; 7 bases map to TRBD2. Losses at the gene ends were 5 bases for V and 10 bases for J; bases not matched to a gene: 12. Germline CDR1 reads LGHDT; CDR2 reads YNNKEL (reference sequence). This CDR3 has 14 amino acids. DNA for the CDR3: TGTGCCAGCAGCTCAGAAAGCGGGGATCAGGCGCAGTATTTT. Protein product: CASSSESGDQAQYF.

V is TRBV6-4 and J is TRBJ2-5, with 10 nucleotides matching TRBD1. Germline loops: CDR1 MRHNA, CDR2 SNTAGT. The CDR3 is made up of 15 amino acids. Trimming removed 5 bases from V and 5 bases from J; junction bases left unmatched: 8. The CDR3 region has the DNA TGTGCCAGCAGTCAGACAGGGGGCGTCCGGGAGACCCAGTACTTC. Its translation: CASSQTGGVRETQYF.